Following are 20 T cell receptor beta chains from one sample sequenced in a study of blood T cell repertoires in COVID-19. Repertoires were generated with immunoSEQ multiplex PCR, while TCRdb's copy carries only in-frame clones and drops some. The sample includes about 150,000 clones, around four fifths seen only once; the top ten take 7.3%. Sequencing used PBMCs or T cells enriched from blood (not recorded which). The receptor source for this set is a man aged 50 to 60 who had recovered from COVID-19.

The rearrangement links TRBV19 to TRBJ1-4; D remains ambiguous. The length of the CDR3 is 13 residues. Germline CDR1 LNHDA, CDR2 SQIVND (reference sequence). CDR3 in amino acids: CATSRQVNEKLFF. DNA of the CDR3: TGTGCAACGAGCAGGCAGGTTAATGAAAAACTGTTTTTT.

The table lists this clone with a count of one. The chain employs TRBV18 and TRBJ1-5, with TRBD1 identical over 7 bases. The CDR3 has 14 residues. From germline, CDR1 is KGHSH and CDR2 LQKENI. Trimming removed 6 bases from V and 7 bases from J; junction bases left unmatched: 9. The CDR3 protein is CASSDTGDLQPQHF. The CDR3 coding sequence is TGTGCCAGCTCCGACACAGGGGATTTGCAGCCCCAGCATTTT.

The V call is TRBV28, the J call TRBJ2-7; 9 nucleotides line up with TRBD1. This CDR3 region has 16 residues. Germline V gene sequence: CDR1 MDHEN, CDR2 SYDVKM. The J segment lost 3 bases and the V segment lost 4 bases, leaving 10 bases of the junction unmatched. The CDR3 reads CASSSPRTGESYEQYF. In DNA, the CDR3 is TGTGCCAGCAGTTCCCCTAGGACAGGGGAGAGCTACGAGCAGTACTTC.

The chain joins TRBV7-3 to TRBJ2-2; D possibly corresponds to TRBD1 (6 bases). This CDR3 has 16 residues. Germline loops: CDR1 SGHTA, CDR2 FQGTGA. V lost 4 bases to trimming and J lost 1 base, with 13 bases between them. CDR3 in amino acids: CASSSTGLLNTGELFF. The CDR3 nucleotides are TGTGCCAGCAGCTCGACAGGTTTATTGAACACCGGGGAGCTGTTTTTT.

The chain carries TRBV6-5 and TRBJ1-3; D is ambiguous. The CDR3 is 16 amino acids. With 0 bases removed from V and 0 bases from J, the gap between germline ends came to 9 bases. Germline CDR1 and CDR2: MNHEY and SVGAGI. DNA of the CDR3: TGTGCCAGCAGTTACTCGAATCAGTTCTCTGGAAACACCATATATTTT. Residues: CASSYSNQFSGNTIYF.

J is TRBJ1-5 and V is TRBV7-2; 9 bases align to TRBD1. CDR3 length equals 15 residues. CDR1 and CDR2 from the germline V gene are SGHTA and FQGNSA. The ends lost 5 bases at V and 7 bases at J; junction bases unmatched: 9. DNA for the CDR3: TGTGCCAGCAGCACCCGGACAGGGGATGGCCAGCCCCAGCATTTT. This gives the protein CASSTRTGDGQPQHF. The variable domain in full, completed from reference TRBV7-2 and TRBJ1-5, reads GAGVSQSPSNKVTEKGKDVELRCDPISGHTALYWYRQSLGQGLEFLIYFQGNSAPDKSGLPSDRFSAERTGGSVSTLTIQRTQQEDSAVYLCASSTRTGDGQPQHFGDGTRLSIL.

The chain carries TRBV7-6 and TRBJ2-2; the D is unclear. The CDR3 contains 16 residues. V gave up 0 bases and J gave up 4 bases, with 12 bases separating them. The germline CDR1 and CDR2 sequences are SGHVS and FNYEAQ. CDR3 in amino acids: CASSLAGPGGTGELFF. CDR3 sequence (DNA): TGTGCCAGCAGCTTAGCGGGTCCGGGTGGCACCGGGGAGCTGTTTTTT.

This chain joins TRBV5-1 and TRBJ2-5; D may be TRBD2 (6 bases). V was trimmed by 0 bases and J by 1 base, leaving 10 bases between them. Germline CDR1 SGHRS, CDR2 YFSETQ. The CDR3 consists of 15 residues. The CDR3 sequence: CASSLASVLQETQYF. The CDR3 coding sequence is TGCGCCAGCAGCTTGGCTAGCGTCCTCCAAGAGACCCAGTACTTC.

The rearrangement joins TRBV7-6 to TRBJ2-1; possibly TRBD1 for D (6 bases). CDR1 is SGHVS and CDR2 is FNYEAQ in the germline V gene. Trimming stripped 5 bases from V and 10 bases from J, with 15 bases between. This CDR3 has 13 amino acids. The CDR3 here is CASSPRGRGEQFF. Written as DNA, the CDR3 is TGTGCCAGCAGCCCCCGCGGCAGGGGCGAGCAGTTCTTC.

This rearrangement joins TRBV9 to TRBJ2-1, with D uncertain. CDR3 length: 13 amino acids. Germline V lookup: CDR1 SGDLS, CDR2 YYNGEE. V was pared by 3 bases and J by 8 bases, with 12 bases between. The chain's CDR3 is CASSARPVDEQFF. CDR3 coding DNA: TGTGCCAGCAGCGCGAGGCCGGTGGATGAGCAGTTCTTC.

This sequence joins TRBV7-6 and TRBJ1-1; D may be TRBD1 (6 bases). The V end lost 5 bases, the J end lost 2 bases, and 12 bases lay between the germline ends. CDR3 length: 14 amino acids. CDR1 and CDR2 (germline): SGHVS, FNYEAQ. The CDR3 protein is CASSPDRFNTEAFF. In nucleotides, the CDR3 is TGTGCCAGCAGCCCCGACAGGTTCAACACTGAAGCTTTCTTT.

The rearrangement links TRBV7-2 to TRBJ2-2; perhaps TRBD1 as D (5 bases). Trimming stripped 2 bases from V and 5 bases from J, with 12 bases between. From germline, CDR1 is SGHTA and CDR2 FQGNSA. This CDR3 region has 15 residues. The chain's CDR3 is CASSLWGSRTGELFF. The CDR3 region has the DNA TGTGCCAGCAGCTTATGGGGCAGCCGAACCGGGGAGCTGTTTTTT.

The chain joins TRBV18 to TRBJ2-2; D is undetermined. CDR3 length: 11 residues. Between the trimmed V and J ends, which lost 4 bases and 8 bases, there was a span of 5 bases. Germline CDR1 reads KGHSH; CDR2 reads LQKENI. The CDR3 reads CASSQLGELFF. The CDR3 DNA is TGTGCCAGCTCACAGCTGGGGGAGCTGTTTTTT. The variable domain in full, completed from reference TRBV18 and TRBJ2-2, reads NAGVMQNPRHLVRRRGQEARLRCSPMKGHSHVYWYRQLPEEGLKFMVYLQKENIIDESGMPKERFSAEFPKEGPSILRIQQVVRGDSAAYFCASSQLGELFFGEGSRLTVL.

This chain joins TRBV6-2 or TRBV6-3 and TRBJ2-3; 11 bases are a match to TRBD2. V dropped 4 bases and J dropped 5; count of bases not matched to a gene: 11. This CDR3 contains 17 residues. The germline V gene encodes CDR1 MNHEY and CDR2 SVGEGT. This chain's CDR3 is CASSSFRGTSGVDTQYF. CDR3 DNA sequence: TGTGCCAGCAGTTCTTTTCGAGGGACTAGCGGCGTAGATACGCAGTATTTT.

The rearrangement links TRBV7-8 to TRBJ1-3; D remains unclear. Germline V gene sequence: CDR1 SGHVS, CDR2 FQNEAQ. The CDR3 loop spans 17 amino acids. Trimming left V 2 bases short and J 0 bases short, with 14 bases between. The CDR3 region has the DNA TGTGCCAGCAGCTTACTTAGGGAGATTCACTCTGGAAACACCATATATTTT. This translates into CASSLLREIHSGNTIYF.

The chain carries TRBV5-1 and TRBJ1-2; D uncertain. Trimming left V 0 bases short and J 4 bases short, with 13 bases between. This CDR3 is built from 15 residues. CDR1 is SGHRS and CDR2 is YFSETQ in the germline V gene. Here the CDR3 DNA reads TGCGCCAGCAGCTTGGGCGGTCAGCATGTCTATGGCTACACCTTC. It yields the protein CASSLGGQHVYGYTF.

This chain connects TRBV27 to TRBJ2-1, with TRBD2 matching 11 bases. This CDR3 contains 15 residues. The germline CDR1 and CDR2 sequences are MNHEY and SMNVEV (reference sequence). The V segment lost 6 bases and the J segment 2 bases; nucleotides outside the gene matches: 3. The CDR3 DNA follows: TGTGCCAGCAGCCCGACTAGCGGGGCCTACAATGAGCAGTTCTTC. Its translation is CASSPTSGAYNEQFF.

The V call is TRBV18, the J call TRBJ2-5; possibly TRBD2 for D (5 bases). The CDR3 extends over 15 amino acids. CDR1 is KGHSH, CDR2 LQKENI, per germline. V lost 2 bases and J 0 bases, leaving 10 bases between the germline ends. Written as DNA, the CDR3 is TGTGCCAGCTCACCAGAGATCGGGGACCAAGAGACCCAGTACTTC. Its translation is CASSPEIGDQETQYF.

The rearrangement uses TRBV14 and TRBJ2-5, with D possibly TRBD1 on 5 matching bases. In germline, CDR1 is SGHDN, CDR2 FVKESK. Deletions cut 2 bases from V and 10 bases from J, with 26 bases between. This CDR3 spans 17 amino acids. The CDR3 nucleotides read TGTGCCAGCAGCCAACGACCCCTGGGGCAGAATAAGATTGACCAGTACTTC. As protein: CASSQRPLGQNKIDQYF.

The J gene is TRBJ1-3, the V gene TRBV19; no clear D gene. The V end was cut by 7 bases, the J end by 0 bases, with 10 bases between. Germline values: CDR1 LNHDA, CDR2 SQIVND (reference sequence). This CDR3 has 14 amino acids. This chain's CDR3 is CASKPGSSGNTIYF. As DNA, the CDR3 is TGTGCCAGTAAGCCGGGAAGCTCTGGAAACACCATATATTTT.